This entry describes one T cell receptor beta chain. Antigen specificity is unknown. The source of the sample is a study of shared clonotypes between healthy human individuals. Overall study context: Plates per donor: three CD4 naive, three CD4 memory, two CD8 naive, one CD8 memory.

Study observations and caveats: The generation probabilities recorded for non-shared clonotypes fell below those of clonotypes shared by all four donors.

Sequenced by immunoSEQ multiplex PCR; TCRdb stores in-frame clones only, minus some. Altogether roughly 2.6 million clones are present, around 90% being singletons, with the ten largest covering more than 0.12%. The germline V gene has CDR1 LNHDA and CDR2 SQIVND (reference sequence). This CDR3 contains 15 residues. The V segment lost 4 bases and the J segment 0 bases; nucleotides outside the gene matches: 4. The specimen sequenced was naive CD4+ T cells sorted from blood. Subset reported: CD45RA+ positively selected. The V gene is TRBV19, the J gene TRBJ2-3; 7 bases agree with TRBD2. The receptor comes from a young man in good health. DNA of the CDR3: TGTGCCAGTAGTAGGGTTAGCGGGAGCACAGATACGCAGTATTTT. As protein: CASSRVSGSTDTQYF.